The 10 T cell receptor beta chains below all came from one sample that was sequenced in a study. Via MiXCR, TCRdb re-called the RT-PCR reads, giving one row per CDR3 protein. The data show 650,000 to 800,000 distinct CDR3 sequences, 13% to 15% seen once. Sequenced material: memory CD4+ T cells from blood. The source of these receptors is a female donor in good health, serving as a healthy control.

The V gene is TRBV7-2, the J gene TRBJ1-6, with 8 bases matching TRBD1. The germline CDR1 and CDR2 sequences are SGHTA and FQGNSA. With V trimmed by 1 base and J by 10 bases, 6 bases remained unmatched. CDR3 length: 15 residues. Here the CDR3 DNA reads TGTGCCAGCAGCTTAGGCGGCAGGGGGCACTCACCCCTCCACTTT. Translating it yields CASSLGGRGHSPLHF.

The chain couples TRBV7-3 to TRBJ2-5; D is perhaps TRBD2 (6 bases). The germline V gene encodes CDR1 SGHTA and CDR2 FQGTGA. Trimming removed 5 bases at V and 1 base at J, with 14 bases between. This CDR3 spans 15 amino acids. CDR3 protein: CASSPTPSVQETQYF. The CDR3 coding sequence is TGTGCCAGCAGCCCGACCCCTAGCGTCCAAGAGACCCAGTACTTC.

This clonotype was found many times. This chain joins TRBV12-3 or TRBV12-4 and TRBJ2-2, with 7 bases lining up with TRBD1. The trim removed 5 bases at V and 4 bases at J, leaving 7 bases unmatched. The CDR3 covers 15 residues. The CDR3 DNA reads TGTGCCAGCAGTCGACAGGGTGCGAGCACCGGGGAGCTGTTTTTT. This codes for CASSRQGASTGELFF.

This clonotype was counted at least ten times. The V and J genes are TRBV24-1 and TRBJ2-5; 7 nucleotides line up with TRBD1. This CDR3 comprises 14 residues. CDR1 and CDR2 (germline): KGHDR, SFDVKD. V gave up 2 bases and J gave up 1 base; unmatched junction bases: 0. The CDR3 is CATSDWDSQETQYF. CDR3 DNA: TGTGCCACCAGTGATTGGGACAGCCAAGAGACCCAGTACTTC.

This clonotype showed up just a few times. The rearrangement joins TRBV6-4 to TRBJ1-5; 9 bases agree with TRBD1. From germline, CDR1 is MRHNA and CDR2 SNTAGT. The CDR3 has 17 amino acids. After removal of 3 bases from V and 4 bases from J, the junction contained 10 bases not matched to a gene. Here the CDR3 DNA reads TGTGCCAGCAGTGAAAGGTCTTATGGACAGGGGAATCAGCCCCAGCATTTT. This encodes CASSERSYGQGNQPQHF.

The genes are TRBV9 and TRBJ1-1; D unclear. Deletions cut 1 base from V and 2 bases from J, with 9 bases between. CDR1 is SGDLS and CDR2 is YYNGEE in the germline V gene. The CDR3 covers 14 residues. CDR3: CASSVTSLNTEAFF. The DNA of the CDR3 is TGTGCCAGCAGCGTAACCTCCCTCAACACTGAAGCTTTCTTT.

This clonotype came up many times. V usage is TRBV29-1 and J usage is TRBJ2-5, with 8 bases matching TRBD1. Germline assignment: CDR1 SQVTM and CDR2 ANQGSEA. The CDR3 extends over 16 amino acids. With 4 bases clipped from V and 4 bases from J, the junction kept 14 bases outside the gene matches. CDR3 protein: CSVVAGQGIFRETQYF. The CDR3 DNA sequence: TGCAGCGTTGTGGCCGGACAGGGTATTTTTAGAGAGACCCAGTACTTC. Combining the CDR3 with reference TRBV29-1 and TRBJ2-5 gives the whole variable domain SAVISQKPSRDICQRGTSLTIQCQVDSQVTMMFWYRQQPGQSLTLIATANQGSEATYESGFVIDKFPISRPNLTFSTLTVSNMSPEDSSIYLCSVVAGQGIFRETQYFGPGTRLLVL.

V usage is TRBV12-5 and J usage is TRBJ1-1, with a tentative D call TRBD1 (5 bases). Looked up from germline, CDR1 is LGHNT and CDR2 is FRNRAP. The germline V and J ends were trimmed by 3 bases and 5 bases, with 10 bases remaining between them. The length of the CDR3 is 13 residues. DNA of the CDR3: TGTGCTAGTGGTTTCTTTGAGGGGACTGAAGCTTTCTTT. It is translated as CASGFFEGTEAFF. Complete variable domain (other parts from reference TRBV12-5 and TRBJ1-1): DARVTQTPRHKVTEMGQEVTMRCQPILGHNTVFWYRQTMMQGLELLAYFRNRAPLDDSGMPKDRFSAEMPDATLATLKIQPSEPRDSAVYFCASGFFEGTEAFFGQGTRLTVV.

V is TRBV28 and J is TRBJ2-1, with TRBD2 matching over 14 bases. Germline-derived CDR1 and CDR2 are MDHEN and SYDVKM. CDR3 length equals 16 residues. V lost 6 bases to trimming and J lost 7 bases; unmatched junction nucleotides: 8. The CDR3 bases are TGTGCCAGCAGGTTGTTGACTAGCGGGAGGGCTAATGAGCAGTTCTTC. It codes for CASRLLTSGRANEQFF.

The CDR3 region is CASSGQGYSSPLHF. In DNA, the CDR3 is TGTGCCAGCAGTGGACAGGGTTATTCCTCACCCCTCCACTTT. The chain employs TRBV12-3 or TRBV12-4 and TRBJ1-6, with 8 bases lining up with TRBD1. V dropped 5 bases and J dropped 10; count of bases not matched to a gene: 7. The CDR3 runs to 14 residues.